The 24 T cell receptor beta chains below come from one sample, sequenced in a study of T cell responses to AZD1222 COVID-19 vaccine. Sequencing was performed with immunoSEQ multiplex PCR; in TCRdb, only in-frame clones are kept and a portion is missing. The sample has over 100,000 clones, 80% to 85% seen once. The source was peripheral blood, collected on day 0 of AZD1222 vaccination. These receptors all come from an adult in good health.

This rearrangement joins TRBV4-3 to TRBJ1-1; 7 bases are a match to TRBD1. Germline lookup yields CDR1 LGHNA and CDR2 YSLEER. The V and J ends lost 6 bases and 6 bases, in that order; junction bases with no gene match: 7. This CDR3 comprises 13 residues. CDR3 bases: TGCGCCAGCAGTCCTATCAGGGGGGCTGAAGCTTTCTTT. Translating it yields CASSPIRGAEAFF.

This clone has just one count. V is TRBV28 and J is TRBJ2-2; tentative D call: TRBD2 (6 bases). Germline V gives CDR1 MDHEN, CDR2 SYDVKM. The CDR3 is 13 residues long. V was pared by 6 bases and J by 7 bases, with 12 bases between. The CDR3 spells CASRHFGGGELFF. The CDR3 DNA sequence: TGTGCCAGCAGGCATTTCGGGGGCGGGGAGCTGTTTTTT.

As for this clone: Its ends do not fully match the called genes, so a read error is possible. The chain employs TRBV3-1 (or the pseudogene TRBV3-2) and TRBJ1-2; no definite D call. CDR1 and CDR2 from the germline V gene are LGHDT and YNNKEL (reference sequence). The CDR3 loop spans 15 amino acids. CDR3 loop: CTSSLSRLPEYGYTF. Here the CDR3 DNA reads TGTACCAGCAGCCTTAGTAGGCTCCCGGAGTATGGCTACACCTTC.

The chain joins TRBV18 to TRBJ2-2; D ambiguous. The germline V gene has CDR1 KGHSH and CDR2 LQKENI. The V and J ends lost 3 bases and 2 bases respectively, with 13 bases between them. The CDR3 spans 16 residues. CDR3: CASSPLEPSNTGELFF. CDR3 bases: TGTGCCAGCTCACCGCTTGAACCCAGCAACACCGGGGAGCTGTTTTTT.

The gene calls are TRBV24-1 and TRBJ1-2; no clear D. Trimming took off 4 bases at V and 5 bases at J, with 13 bases between the two ends. CDR1 is KGHDR and CDR2 is SFDVKD in the germline V gene. The CDR3 runs to 14 residues. CDR3 sequence: CATSEANAAYGYTF. DNA for the CDR3: TGTGCCACCAGTGAAGCCAACGCAGCATATGGCTACACCTTC.

The chain joins TRBV28 to TRBJ2-5, with TRBD2 matching 9 bases. CDR3 size: 16 residues. V lost 3 bases and J lost 1; bases outside the gene matches: 6. Germline loops: CDR1 MDHEN, CDR2 SYDVKM. CDR3 sequence reads: CASSFISGGTQETQYF. The CDR3 nucleotides are TGTGCCAGCAGTTTTATTAGCGGGGGAACCCAAGAGACCCAGTACTTC.

The chain carries TRBV6-5 and TRBJ2-1; TRBD1 matches 8 bases. Unmatched junction bases numbered 5, after V lost 6 bases and J lost 7 bases. Germline lookup yields CDR1 MNHEY and CDR2 SVGAGI. This CDR3 has 13 residues. The CDR3 sequence is CASSRQGRNEQFF. The CDR3, as DNA: TGTGCCAGCAGCAGACAGGGGAGGAATGAGCAGTTCTTC.

V is TRBV28 and J is TRBJ1-2, with 8 bases aligning to TRBD1. The junction had 5 bases not matched to a gene; V was cut back by 5 bases and J by 3 bases. The CDR3 extends over 14 amino acids. Germline V gene sequence: CDR1 MDHEN, CDR2 SYDVKM. The CDR3 bases are TGTGCCAGCAGTGGACAGGGTAATTACTATGGCTACACCTTC. Protein product: CASSGQGNYYGYTF.

The V gene is TRBV10-3, the J gene TRBJ1-2; TRBD1 matches at 9 bases. Germline V CDR1 and CDR2: ENHRY, SYGVKD. The CDR3 runs to 13 residues. V shed 5 bases, J shed 6 bases, and the junction held 4 bases outside the gene matches. The CDR3 loop reads CAISRGQGDGYTF. CDR3 DNA: TGTGCCATCAGTCGGGGACAGGGTGATGGCTACACCTTC.

The rearrangement joins TRBV5-6 to TRBJ1-3, with unresolved D. Per germline, CDR1 SGHDT and CDR2 YYEEEE. V shed 2 bases and J shed 11 bases, with 11 bases lying between them. CDR3 length equals 12 residues. The CDR3 sequence is CASSFITPPIYF. The CDR3 bases are TGTGCCAGCAGCTTTATCACCCCACCCATATATTTT.

The chain combines TRBV15 with TRBJ1-6; maybe TRBD1 (5 bases). The CDR3 sequence is 16 residues long. The V gene's germline CDR1 is LNHNV and CDR2 YYDKDF (reference sequence). Trimming took off 1 base at V and 3 bases at J, with 10 bases between the two ends. DNA of the CDR3: TGTGCCACCAGCAGAGTAGAGGGGTACTATAATTCACCCCTCCACTTT. This encodes CATSRVEGYYNSPLHF.

The rearrangement uses TRBV12-5 and TRBJ2-2, with 7 bases fitting TRBD2. Losses at the gene ends were 0 bases for V and 4 bases for J; bases not matched to a gene: 8. From germline, CDR1 is LGHNT and CDR2 FRNRAP. The length of the CDR3 is 17 residues. CDR3 DNA: TGTGCTAGTGGTTTGGTTGTTTCGGGGGAGGGCACCGGGGAGCTGTTTTTT. It specifies CASGLVVSGEGTGELFF.

This clone showed up just once. This chain links TRBV2 with TRBJ2-2; 11 bases match TRBD2. Germline V lookup: CDR1 SNHLY, CDR2 FYNNEI. Trimming cost V 7 bases and J 3 bases; bases outside gene matches: 1. This CDR3 comprises 14 residues. In nucleotides, the CDR3 is TGTGCCAGCAAGGGACTAGCGGACACCGGGGAGCTGTTTTTT. Encoded protein: CASKGLADTGELFF.

The rearrangement uses TRBV11-1 and TRBJ2-1; 7 bases line up with TRBD2. The trim removed 5 bases at V and 7 bases at J, leaving 8 bases unmatched. The CDR3 extends over 14 amino acids. CDR1 and CDR2 (germline): SGHAT, FQDESV (reference sequence). This chain's CDR3 is CASSALAAGNEQFF. In nucleotides, the CDR3 is TGTGCCAGCAGCGCTCTAGCGGCGGGGAATGAGCAGTTCTTC.

The chain uses TRBV20-1 and TRBJ2-1, with D unclear. The germline V gene has CDR1 DFQATT and CDR2 SNEGSKA (reference sequence). There are 14 residues in the CDR3. The germline V and J ends were trimmed by 3 bases and 0 bases, with 9 bases remaining between them. CDR3 residues: CSASLSSSYNEQFF. DNA of the CDR3: TGCAGTGCTAGTCTATCGAGCTCCTACAATGAGCAGTTCTTC.

The chain is built from TRBV6-5 and TRBJ1-2, with D unresolved. Germline V gene lookup returns CDR1 MNHEY and CDR2 SVGAGI. This CDR3 spans 11 amino acids. V was trimmed by 7 bases and J by 4 bases, leaving 7 bases between them. The CDR3 coding sequence is TGTGCCAGCAATGGTTTCTATGGCTACACCTTC. It is translated as CASNGFYGYTF.

The rearrangement joins TRBV5-5 to TRBJ1-4; D is possibly TRBD1 (5 bases). V dropped 1 base and J dropped 4 bases, with 20 bases sitting between them. In germline, CDR1 is SGHKS, CDR2 YYEKEE (reference sequence). The length of the CDR3 is 18 residues. The DNA of the CDR3 is TGTGCCAGCAGCTTGAGGGGCCGGGACCTAGGTTTTAATGAAAAACTGTTTTTT. Translated: CASSLRGRDLGFNEKLFF.

The chain employs TRBV10-3 and TRBJ1-6; a possible D gene is TRBD1 (6 bases). V shed 4 bases and J shed 10 bases, with 14 bases lying between them. There are 14 residues in the CDR3. CDR1 is ENHRY, CDR2 SYGVKD, per germline. CDR3 DNA: TGTGCCATCAGTGGGGGCAGGGGCGACTCACCCCTCCACTTT. This gives the protein CAISGGRGDSPLHF.

The chain employs TRBV7-8 and TRBJ2-7; D might be TRBD1 or TRBD2, each matching 5 bases. The V end lost 3 bases, the J end lost 2 bases, and 14 bases lay between the germline ends. Germline-derived CDR1 and CDR2 are SGHVS and FQNEAQ. The CDR3 totals 15 residues. In nucleotides, the CDR3 is TGTGCCAGCAGCTTGTCAGGGACGGACCCCTACGAGCAGTACTTC. Its translation is CASSLSGTDPYEQYF.

J is TRBJ2-1 and V is TRBV10-3, with D possibly TRBD2 on 5 matching bases. This CDR3 has 17 amino acids. Germline lookup yields CDR1 ENHRY and CDR2 SYGVKD. The ends were cut back, 3 bases at V and 0 bases at J, with 15 bases in the middle. As DNA, the CDR3 is TGTGCCATCAGTGAAAGGGTAGCGTCGAGCTCCTACAATGAGCAGTTCTTC. This translates into CAISERVASSSYNEQFF.

This chain uses TRBV18 with TRBJ2-5; D might be TRBD1 (6 bases). Germline lookup yields CDR1 KGHSH and CDR2 LQKENI. CDR3 length equals 15 residues. The V and J ends lost 2 bases and 0 bases respectively, with 10 bases between them. The CDR3, as DNA: TGTGCCAGCTCACCAACAGGGCCGTACCAAGAGACCCAGTACTTC. It yields the protein CASSPTGPYQETQYF.

The chain joins TRBV7-2 to TRBJ2-1; 8 bases are shared with TRBD2. The trim removed 4 bases at V and 4 bases at J, leaving 6 bases unmatched. Per germline, CDR1 SGHTA and CDR2 FQGNSA. The CDR3 is 15 residues long. CDR3 coding DNA: TGTGCCAGCAGCTCAGGGACTAGGCGGTACAATGAGCAGTTCTTC. It specifies CASSSGTRRYNEQFF.

This clone was recorded only once. In DNA, the CDR3 is TGTGCCAGCAGCCAAGTTGTGGGTCTAAATCAGCCCCAGCATTTT. Protein product: CASSQVVGLNQPQHF. The rearrangement uses TRBV3-1 (or the pseudogene TRBV3-2) and TRBJ1-5; D call uncertain. This CDR3 is built from 15 residues. Between the trimmed V and J ends, which lost 1 base and 4 bases, there was a span of 11 bases. Germline values: CDR1 LGHDT, CDR2 YNNKEL (reference sequence).

On this clone: A read error may account for a junction end that differs from germline. The rearrangement uses TRBV7-7 and TRBJ1-5; D unresolved. The CDR3 has 13 amino acids. Germline CDR1 and CDR2: SSHAT and FNYEAQ (reference sequence). Here the CDR3 DNA reads TGTGCTAGCAGCTTAGCCCTCCGGCAGCCCCAGCATTTT. The encoded protein is CASSLALRQPQHF.